Listed below are T cell receptor beta chains from one sample, sequenced in a study of CD8+ T cells in alopecia areata. Generated by immunoSEQ multiplex PCR, the TCRdb table keeps only in-frame clones and is missing some. The sample consists of 150,000 to 200,000 clones, roughly 60% of them appearing once. The sample in question was CD4+ T cells sorted from blood, obtained at week 24, from a patient treated with tofacitinib. Every receptor here comes from a human donor with alopecia areata. Each CDR3 is given without its conserved first and last residue. Fields, in order: J gene, V gene, CDR3 protein.

j_gene: TRBJ1-2; v_gene: TRBV5-6; CDR3aa: ASSFWTGNKGDYGYT
j_gene: TRBJ1-2; v_gene: TRBV29-1; CDR3aa: SLGTGVYGYT
j_gene: TRBJ2-5; v_gene: TRBV5-1; CDR3aa: ASSPQPGWEETQY
j_gene: TRBJ1-2; v_gene: TRBV30; CDR3aa: AWTGLTYGYT
j_gene: TRBJ1-1; v_gene: TRBV6-1; CDR3aa: ASLNVGGRTEAF
j_gene: TRBJ2-7; v_gene: TRBV7-2; CDR3aa: ASSADLYEQY
j_gene: TRBJ2-3; v_gene: TRBV5-6; CDR3aa: ATGKADTQY
j_gene: TRBJ1-1; v_gene: TRBV7-8; CDR3aa: ASSLRTMNTEAF
j_gene: TRBJ1-2; v_gene: TRBV27; CDR3aa: ASSLSVPGPYYGYT
j_gene: TRBJ1-1; v_gene: TRBV25-1; CDR3aa: ASSEYLGTAEAF
j_gene: TRBJ2-5; v_gene: TRBV5-6; CDR3aa: ASSWAGGQETQY
j_gene: TRBJ2-3; v_gene: TRBV29-1; CDR3aa: SVYRRGTSTDTQY
j_gene: TRBJ1-5; v_gene: TRBV2; CDR3aa: ASSQPGANQPQH
j_gene: TRBJ2-5; v_gene: TRBV5-6; CDR3aa: ASSLQGARETQY
j_gene: TRBJ2-2; v_gene: TRBV11-3; CDR3aa: ASSLGWPGGDTGELF
j_gene: TRBJ2-1; v_gene: TRBV29-1; CDR3aa: SVDVSGVRNEQF
j_gene: TRBJ1-1; v_gene: TRBV5-1; CDR3aa: ASSQGQGGGGTEAF
j_gene: TRBJ2-7; v_gene: TRBV27; CDR3aa: ASSLIGRALGYEQY
j_gene: TRBJ1-5; v_gene: TRBV30; CDR3aa: AWNNQGNQPQH
j_gene: TRBJ1-2; v_gene: TRBV14; CDR3aa: ASSQDRVGYT
j_gene: TRBJ2-3; v_gene: TRBV30; CDR3aa: AWSVRLLDTQY
j_gene: TRBJ2-4; v_gene: TRBV19; CDR3aa: ASGGFDIQY
j_gene: TRBJ1-1; v_gene: TRBV7-3; CDR3aa: ASSSQEGGTEAF
j_gene: TRBJ2-2; v_gene: TRBV29-1; CDR3aa: SVGAGAGANTGELF
j_gene: TRBJ1-2; v_gene: TRBV7-2; CDR3aa: ASSAGGNYGYT
j_gene: TRBJ1-4; v_gene: TRBV29-1; CDR3aa: SVERGMGEKLF
j_gene: TRBJ2-4; v_gene: TRBV14; CDR3aa: ASSQTAKNIQY
j_gene: TRBJ2-7; v_gene: TRBV29-1; CDR3aa: SVEAEGYEQY
j_gene: TRBJ1-1; v_gene: TRBV4-3; CDR3aa: ASSRSETTNTEAF
j_gene: TRBJ1-3; v_gene: TRBV14; CDR3aa: ASSQLRDSGNTIY
j_gene: TRBJ1-6; v_gene: TRBV11-2; CDR3aa: ASSPRTGDSPLH
j_gene: TRBJ1-5; v_gene: TRBV29-1; CDR3aa: SVSWGINQPQH
j_gene: TRBJ2-5; v_gene: TRBV7-2; CDR3aa: ASSPSAIQETQY
j_gene: TRBJ2-5; v_gene: TRBV5-1; CDR3aa: ASSGSGPGKETQY
j_gene: TRBJ2-3; v_gene: TRBV5-1; CDR3aa: ASSLVGASTDTQY
j_gene: TRBJ1-1; v_gene: TRBV5-1; CDR3aa: ASSSSRGMGTEAF
j_gene: TRBJ1-1; v_gene: TRBV29-1; CDR3aa: SVAGRSNTEAF
j_gene: TRBJ2-7; v_gene: TRBV7-2; CDR3aa: ASSPETGTEQY
j_gene: TRBJ1-2; v_gene: TRBV2; CDR3aa: ASSGYEEGGYT
j_gene: TRBJ1-1; v_gene: TRBV19; CDR3aa: ASSITGVNTEAF